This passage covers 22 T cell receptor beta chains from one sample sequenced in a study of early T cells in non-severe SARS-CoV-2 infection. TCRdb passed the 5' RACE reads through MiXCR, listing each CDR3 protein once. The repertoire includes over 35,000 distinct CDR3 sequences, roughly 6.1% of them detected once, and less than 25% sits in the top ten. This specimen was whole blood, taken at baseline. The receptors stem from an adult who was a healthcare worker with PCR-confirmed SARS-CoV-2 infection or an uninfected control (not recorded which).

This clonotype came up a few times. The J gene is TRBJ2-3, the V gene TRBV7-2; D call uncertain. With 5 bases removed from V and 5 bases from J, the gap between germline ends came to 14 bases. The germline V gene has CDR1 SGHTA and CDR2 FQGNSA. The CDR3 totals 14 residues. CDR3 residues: CASSPRLQRDTQYF. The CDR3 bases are TGTGCCAGCAGCCCCCGACTGCAACGAGATACGCAGTATTTT.

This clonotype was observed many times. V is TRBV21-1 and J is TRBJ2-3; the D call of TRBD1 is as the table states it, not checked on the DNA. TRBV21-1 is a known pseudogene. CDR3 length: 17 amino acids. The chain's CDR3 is CASSHSGAGAYTDTQYF. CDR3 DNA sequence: TGTGCCAGCAGCCACAGCGGGGCGGGGGCCTACACAGATACGCAGTATTTT.

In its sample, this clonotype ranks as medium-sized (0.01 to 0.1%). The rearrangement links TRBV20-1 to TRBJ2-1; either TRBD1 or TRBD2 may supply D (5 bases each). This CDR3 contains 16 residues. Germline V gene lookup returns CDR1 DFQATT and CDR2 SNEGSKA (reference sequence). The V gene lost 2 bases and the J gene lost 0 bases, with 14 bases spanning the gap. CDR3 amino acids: CSARPPVRGSYNEQFF. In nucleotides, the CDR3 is TGCAGTGCTAGACCCCCGGTGAGGGGCTCCTACAATGAGCAGTTCTTC.

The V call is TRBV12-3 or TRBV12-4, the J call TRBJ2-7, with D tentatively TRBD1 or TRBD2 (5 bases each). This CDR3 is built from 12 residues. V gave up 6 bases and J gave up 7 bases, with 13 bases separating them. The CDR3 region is CASRYSEGEQYF. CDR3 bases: TGTGCCAGCAGGTACAGTGAGGGGGAGCAGTACTTC.

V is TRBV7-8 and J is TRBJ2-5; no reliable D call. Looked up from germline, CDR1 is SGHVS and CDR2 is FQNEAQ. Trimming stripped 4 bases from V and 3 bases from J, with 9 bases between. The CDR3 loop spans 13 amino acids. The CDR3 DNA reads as TGTGCCAGCAGCTCCGGGCCCAAAGAGACCCAGTACTTC. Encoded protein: CASSSGPKETQYF.

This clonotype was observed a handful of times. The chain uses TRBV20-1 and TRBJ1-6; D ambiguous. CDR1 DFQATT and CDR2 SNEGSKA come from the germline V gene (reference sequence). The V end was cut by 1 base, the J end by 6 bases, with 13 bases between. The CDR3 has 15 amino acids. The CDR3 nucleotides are TGCAGTGCTAGAGCTGAGGGCAGCGTTAATTCACCCCTCCACTTT. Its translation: CSARAEGSVNSPLHF.

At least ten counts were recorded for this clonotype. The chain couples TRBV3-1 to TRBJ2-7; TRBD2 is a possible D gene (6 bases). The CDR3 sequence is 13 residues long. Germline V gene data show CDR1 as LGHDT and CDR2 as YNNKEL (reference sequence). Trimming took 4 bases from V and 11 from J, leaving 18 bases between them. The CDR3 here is CASSLGGKSVKYF. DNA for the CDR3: TGTGCCAGCAGCCTGGGCGGGAAAAGTGTAAAGTACTTC.

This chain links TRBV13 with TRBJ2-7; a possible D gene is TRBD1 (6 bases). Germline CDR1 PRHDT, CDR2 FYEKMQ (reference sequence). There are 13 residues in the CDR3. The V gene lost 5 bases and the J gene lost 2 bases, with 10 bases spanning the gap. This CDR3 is CASSADRAYEQYF. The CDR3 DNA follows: TGTGCCAGCAGCGCGGACAGAGCCTACGAGCAGTACTTC.

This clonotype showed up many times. The DNA for the CDR3 is TGTGCCAGCAGCATCTGGGACAGGGGGCAAGAGACCCAGTACTTC. Encoded protein: CASSIWDRGQETQYF. The chain recombines TRBV21-1 with TRBJ2-5; TRBD1 is taken as the D call from the table, unchecked against the DNA. TRBV21-1 is tagged as a pseudogene. This CDR3 has 15 residues.

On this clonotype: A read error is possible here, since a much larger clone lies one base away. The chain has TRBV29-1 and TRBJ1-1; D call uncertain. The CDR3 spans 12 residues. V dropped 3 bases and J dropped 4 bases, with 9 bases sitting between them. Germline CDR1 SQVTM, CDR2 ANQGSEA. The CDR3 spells CSVDPGTTEAFF. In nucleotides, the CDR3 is TGCAGCGTTGATCCGGGAACCACTGAAGCTTTCTTT.

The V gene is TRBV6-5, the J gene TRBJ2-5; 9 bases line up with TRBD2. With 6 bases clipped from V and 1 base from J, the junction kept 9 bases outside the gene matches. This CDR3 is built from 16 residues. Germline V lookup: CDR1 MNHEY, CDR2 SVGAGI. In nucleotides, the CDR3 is TGTGCCAGCAGCCGAGGCCAGCGGGGGGTCCAAGAGACCCAGTACTTC. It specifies CASSRGQRGVQETQYF.

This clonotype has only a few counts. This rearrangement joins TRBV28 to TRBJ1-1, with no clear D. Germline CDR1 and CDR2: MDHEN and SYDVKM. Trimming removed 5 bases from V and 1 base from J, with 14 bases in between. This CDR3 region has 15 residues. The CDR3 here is CASSPPGKRNTEAFF. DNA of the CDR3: TGTGCCAGCAGTCCCCCGGGCAAACGGAACACTGAAGCTTTCTTT.

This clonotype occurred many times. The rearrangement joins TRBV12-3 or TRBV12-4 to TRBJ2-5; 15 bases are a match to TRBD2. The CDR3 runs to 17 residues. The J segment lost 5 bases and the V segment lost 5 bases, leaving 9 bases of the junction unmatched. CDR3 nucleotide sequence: TGTGCCAGCAGTCCCCTGGGACTAGCGGGGGGCGGGGAGACCCAGTACTTC. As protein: CASSPLGLAGGGETQYF.

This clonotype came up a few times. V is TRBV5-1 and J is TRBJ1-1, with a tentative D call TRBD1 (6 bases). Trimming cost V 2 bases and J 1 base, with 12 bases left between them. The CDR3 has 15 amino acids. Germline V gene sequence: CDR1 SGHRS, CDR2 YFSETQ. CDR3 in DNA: TGCGCCAGCAGCTTACGGACAGCGGCGAACACTGAAGCTTTCTTT. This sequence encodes CASSLRTAANTEAFF.

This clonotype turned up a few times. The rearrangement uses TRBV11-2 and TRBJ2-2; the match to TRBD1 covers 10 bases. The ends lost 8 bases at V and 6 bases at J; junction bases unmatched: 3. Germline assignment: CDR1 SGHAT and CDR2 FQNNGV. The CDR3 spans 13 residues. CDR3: CASRDRGSGELFF. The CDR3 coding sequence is TGTGCCAGCCGGGACAGGGGATCCGGGGAGCTGTTTTTT.

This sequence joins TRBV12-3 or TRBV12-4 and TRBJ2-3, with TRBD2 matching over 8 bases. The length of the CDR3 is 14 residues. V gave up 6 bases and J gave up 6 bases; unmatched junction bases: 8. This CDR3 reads CASSFASGGDTQYF. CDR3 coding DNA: TGTGCCAGCAGCTTCGCGTCGGGGGGGGATACGCAGTATTTT.

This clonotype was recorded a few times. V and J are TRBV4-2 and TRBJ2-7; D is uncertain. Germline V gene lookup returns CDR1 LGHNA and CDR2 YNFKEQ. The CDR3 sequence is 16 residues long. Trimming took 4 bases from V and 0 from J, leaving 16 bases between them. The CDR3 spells CASSPMGGSPSYEQYF. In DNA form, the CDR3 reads TGTGCCAGCAGCCCCATGGGCGGTAGCCCCTCCTACGAGCAGTACTTC.

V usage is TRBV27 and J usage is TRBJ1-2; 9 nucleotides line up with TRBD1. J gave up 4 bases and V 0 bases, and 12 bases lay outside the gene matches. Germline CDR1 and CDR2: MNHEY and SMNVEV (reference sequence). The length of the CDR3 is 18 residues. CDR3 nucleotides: TGTGCCAGCAGTTTATCGGGGGGACAGGGCCCCATCGGCTATGGCTACACCTTC. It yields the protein CASSLSGGQGPIGYGYTF.

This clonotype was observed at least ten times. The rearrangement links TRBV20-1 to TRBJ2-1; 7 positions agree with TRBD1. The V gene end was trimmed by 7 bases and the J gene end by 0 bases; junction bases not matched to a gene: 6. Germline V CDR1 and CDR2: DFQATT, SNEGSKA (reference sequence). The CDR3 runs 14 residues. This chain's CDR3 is CSGEGQSSYNEQFF. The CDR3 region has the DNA TGCAGTGGAGAGGGACAGAGCTCCTACAATGAGCAGTTCTTC.

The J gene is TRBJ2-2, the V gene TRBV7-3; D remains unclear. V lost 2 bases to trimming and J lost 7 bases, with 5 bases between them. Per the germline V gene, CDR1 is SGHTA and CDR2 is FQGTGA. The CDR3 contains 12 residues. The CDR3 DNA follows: TGTGCCAGCAGCTTACTGGGCGGGGAGCTGTTTTTT. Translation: CASSLLGGELFF.

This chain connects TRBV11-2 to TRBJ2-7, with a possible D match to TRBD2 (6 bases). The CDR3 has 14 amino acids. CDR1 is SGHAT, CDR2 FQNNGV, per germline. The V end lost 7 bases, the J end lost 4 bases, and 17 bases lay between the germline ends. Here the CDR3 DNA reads TGTGCCAGCACTCGAGGGGAGGCTAAATACGAGCAGTACTTC. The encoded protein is CASTRGEAKYEQYF.

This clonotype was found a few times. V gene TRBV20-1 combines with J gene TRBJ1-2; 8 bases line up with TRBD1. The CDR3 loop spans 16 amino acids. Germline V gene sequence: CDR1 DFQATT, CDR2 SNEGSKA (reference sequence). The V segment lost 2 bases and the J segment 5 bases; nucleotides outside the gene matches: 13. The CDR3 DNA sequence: TGCAGTGCTAGACCCTCCCCGGACAGGGCGGCTTATGGCTACACCTTC. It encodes CSARPSPDRAAYGYTF.